This TCR beta chain was retrieved from a study of blood T cell repertoires in COVID-19 (dated by TCRdb to about 2020). Study-level background: Samples from collaborators originated in the United States, Italy and Spain and spanned both the acute and convalescent phases of COVID-19. Where HLA class I and class II types were available, the types were taken from metadata supplied by the sample provider, not from assay-based typing. A freely available public database, intended as a resource for researchers studying the immune response to SARS-CoV-2, is where the repertoires were released. Subjects who had been exposed to COVID-19, were actively infected with it, or had recovered from it provided the deeply sampled blood TCRbeta repertoires that made up the dataset. Samples came from the ongoing ImmuneRACE study (first 160 participants) plus 1,254 subjects from 6 global collaborators. Nearly every sample came with metadata listing a de-identified subject ID, COVID-19 status, age in years and sex. The prospective study material was composed of cDNA or gDNA derived from T cells, B-cell-depleted T cells, or PBMCs. General findings and caveats noted by the study authors: Clinical and demographic metadata were provided uncurated, with the amount varying by source and participant.

In regard to this clone: The clone's antigen remains unknown. Qualities for individual bases were not recorded, and no much larger clone is one base off.

The immunoSEQ Assay, a bias-controlled multiplex PCR, was used to amplify TCRbeta CDR3 regions from genomic DNA. In the authors' own workflow: The number of nucleated cells in each sample was estimated by amplification of reference gene primers within the assay. Sequence reads were collapsed and filtered to measure the absolute abundance of every unique TCRbeta CDR3 rearrangement. For each sample, productive Simpson clonality was calculated as the square root of Simpson's diversity index across productive rearrangements. TCRdb stores this immuneACCESS table with in-frame sequences only. Part of the clones is absent; in the studies checked, under half of the shortfall reflects unresolved V genes, and no reason is known for the rest. V, J and clone size are those of that table, while D and trimming were read from the DNA. This sample gives approximately 79,000 clones in total; 84% of them show up just once. Together, the top ten hold about a fifth of the sample.

Clipping removes 1 base from V and 7 bases from J, with 4 as the unmatched junction base count. CDR1 and CDR2 (PRHDT, FYEKMQ) derive from the germline V gene (reference sequence). The CDR3 covers 15 residues, taking in both the cysteine and the phenylalanine. Only the CDR3 part of the read is kept: 45 bases, read in frame from the first base. Each collaborating institution followed its own protocols to collect whole blood in K2EDTA tubes. Collaborator samples were shipped for TCRbeta analysis as frozen whole blood, isolated PBMCs, or DNA extracted from either sample type. The sequenced sample consisted of peripheral blood. This clonotype originated in a woman aged 45-65 years with acute or convalescent COVID-19. The chain uses TRBV13 and TRBJ2-1; 10 bases in between match TRBD2. The base sequence is TGTGCCAGCAGCTTAGAAATAGCGGGAGGAAATGAGCAGTTCTTC. It translates as CASSLEIAGGNEQFF.